Listed here are 18 T cell receptor beta chains from one sample, sequenced in a study of shared clonotypes between healthy human individuals. Here immunoSEQ multiplex PCR was the method, and the copy in TCRdb shows in-frame clones only, minus some. The sample comprises some 2,500,000 clones, less than 95% of which are singletons, and 0.37% rests with the top ten. The sample taken for sequencing was naive CD4+ T cells from PBMCs. Indicated subset: CD45RA+ positively selected. Receptors were obtained from a man aged 18 to 29 in good health. Some clones in this sample may be carry-over from other donors' samples.

As concerns this clone: Distinct nucleotide sequences in the sample also encode this CDR3. V usage is TRBV5-6 and J usage is TRBJ1-1; D is ambiguous. Germline assignment: CDR1 SGHDT and CDR2 YYEEEE. This CDR3 spans 14 amino acids. V gave up 1 base and J gave up 2 bases, with 9 bases separating them. In DNA, the CDR3 is TGTGCCAGCAGCTTGTACAGACGTAACACTGAAGCTTTCTTT. This sequence encodes CASSLYRRNTEAFF.

J is TRBJ2-1 and V is TRBV7-3; D is perhaps TRBD1 or TRBD2 (5 bases each). V was shortened by 2 bases and J by 6 bases, with 17 bases between the two germline ends. The CDR3 is 16 residues long. Per germline, CDR1 SGHTA and CDR2 FQGTGA. The CDR3 reads CASSLLSRDGRNEQFF. CDR3 bases: TGTGCCAGCAGCTTATTGTCGAGGGACGGGCGCAATGAGCAGTTCTTC.

As concerns this clone: Other nucleotide sequences in the sample specify the same CDR3. The rearrangement uses TRBV5-1 and TRBJ2-7; TRBD2 aligns across 9 bases. This CDR3 is built from 14 residues. Germline V gene data show CDR1 as SGHRS and CDR2 as YFSETQ. V lost 0 bases, J lost 4 bases, and 2 bases stayed unmatched. CDR3 residues: CASSLVAGGYEQYF. CDR3 DNA sequence: TGCGCCAGCAGCTTGGTGGCGGGAGGGTACGAGCAGTACTTC. Complete variable domain (other parts from reference TRBV5-1 and TRBJ2-7): KAGVTQTPRYLIKTRGQQVTLSCSPISGHRSVSWYQQTPGQGLQFLFEYFSETQRNKGNFPGRFSGRQFSNSRSEMNVSTLELGDSALYLCASSLVAGGYEQYFGPGTRLTVT.

V is TRBV9 and J is TRBJ2-7; TRBD1 matches at 8 bases. The germline V gene has CDR1 SGDLS and CDR2 YYNGEE. V lost 0 bases to trimming and J lost 2 bases; unmatched junction nucleotides: 4. The CDR3 totals 15 residues. CDR3 protein: CASSVAPGQAYEQYF. The CDR3 DNA reads TGTGCCAGCAGCGTAGCCCCGGGACAGGCCTACGAGCAGTACTTC.

V usage is TRBV18 and J usage is TRBJ1-5, with D possibly matching TRBD1 (6 bases). This CDR3 is built from 14 residues. Per germline, CDR1 KGHSH and CDR2 LQKENI. V lost 3 bases to trimming and J lost 5 bases, with 11 bases between them. CDR3 region: CASSPNNRDQPQHF. The DNA for the CDR3 is TGTGCCAGCTCACCGAATAACAGGGATCAGCCCCAGCATTTT.

The chain couples TRBV7-2 to TRBJ1-2; no clear D. The CDR3 sequence is 13 residues long. Germline V CDR1 and CDR2: SGHTA, FQGNSA. V was pared by 9 bases and J by 0 bases, with 11 bases between. The CDR3, as DNA: TGTGCCAGTAGCGGTCTAGCTAACTATGGCTACACCTTC. Protein sequence: CASSGLANYGYTF.

The rearrangement uses TRBV19 and TRBJ1-2; D not resolved. Germline-derived CDR1 and CDR2 are LNHDA and SQIVND (reference sequence). CDR3 size: 15 residues. Trimming removed 7 bases at V and 1 base at J, with 16 bases between. The CDR3 protein is CASIRTETSNYGYTF. The CDR3 DNA reads as TGTGCCAGTATCCGTACCGAAACGAGTAACTATGGCTACACCTTC.

This chain links TRBV28 with TRBJ2-4; 9 positions match TRBD2. Germline V gene data show CDR1 as MDHEN and CDR2 as SYDVKM. V lost 8 bases, J lost 5 bases, and 13 bases stayed unmatched. The CDR3 totals 16 residues. Here the CDR3 reads CASHPRRTSVENIQYF. The CDR3 bases are TGTGCCAGCCACCCCCGTCGGACTAGCGTAGAAAACATTCAGTACTTC.

This rearrangement joins TRBV5-5 to TRBJ2-7, with unresolved D. The germline V and J ends were trimmed by 1 base and 4 bases, with 9 bases remaining between them. The CDR3 extends over 13 amino acids. Germline assignment: CDR1 SGHKS and CDR2 YYEKEE (reference sequence). CDR3: CASSLPGVYEQYF. CDR3 sequence (DNA): TGTGCCAGCAGCTTGCCCGGAGTATACGAGCAGTACTTC.

The gene calls are TRBV5-1 and TRBJ1-4; 9 bases are a match to TRBD1. Trimming at V came to 4 bases and at J to 8 bases, leaving 9 bases not matched to a gene. CDR3 length: 15 amino acids. Germline V CDR1 and CDR2: SGHRS, YFSETQ. DNA of the CDR3: TGCGCCAGCAGCCCCGGGGACAGGGTGGCAGAAAAACTGTTTTTT. Protein product: CASSPGDRVAEKLFF.

V and J are TRBV28 and TRBJ2-3; TRBD1 aligns across 8 bases. The germline V gene encodes CDR1 MDHEN and CDR2 SYDVKM. Losses at the gene ends were 5 bases for V and 6 bases for J; bases not matched to a gene: 7. This CDR3 has 14 amino acids. CDR3 in DNA: TGTGCCAGCAGTCCCTGGACAGGGAGGGATACGCAGTATTTT. As protein: CASSPWTGRDTQYF. Drawing the rest from reference TRBV28 and TRBJ2-3, the complete variable domain is DVKVTQSSRYLVKRTGEKVFLECVQDMDHENMFWYRQDPGLGLRLIYFSYDVKMKEKGDIPEGYSVSREKKERFSLILESASTNQTSMYLCASSPWTGRDTQYFGPGTRLTVL.

The genes are TRBV10-3 and TRBJ1-5; D call uncertain. There are 16 residues in the CDR3. Germline V lookup: CDR1 ENHRY, CDR2 SYGVKD. V gave up 0 bases and J gave up 6 bases, with 15 bases separating them. For the CDR3, the DNA is TGTGCCATCAGTGAGTCGCTTGGGATCTCTCGTCAGCCCCAGCATTTT. Translating gives CAISESLGISRQPQHF.

The chain employs TRBV6-1 and TRBJ2-3; 9 nucleotides line up with TRBD2. V was pared by 7 bases and J by 1 base, with 0 bases of the junction left unmatched. Germline V gene lookup returns CDR1 MNHNS and CDR2 SASEGT. The CDR3 totals 13 residues. The CDR3 DNA follows: TGTGCCAGCACTAGCGGGGGCACAGATACGCAGTATTTT. Amino acids: CASTSGGTDTQYF.

The rearrangement uses TRBV10-3 and TRBJ2-2, with TRBD1 identical over 9 bases. CDR3 size: 14 residues. The junction had 7 bases not matched to a gene; V was cut back by 10 bases and J by 4 bases. In germline, CDR1 is ENHRY, CDR2 SYGVKD. CDR3 sequence (DNA): TGTGCCAGCAGACAGGGGGTGGGCACCGGGGAGCTGTTTTTT. Its translation: CASRQGVGTGELFF.

Concerning this clone itself: This CDR3 is also generated by other DNA sequences in the sample. V usage is TRBV2 and J usage is TRBJ1-2, with D hard to call. Trimming removed 4 bases at V and 3 bases at J, with 6 bases between. Germline V gives CDR1 SNHLY, CDR2 FYNNEI. The CDR3 is 12 amino acids. CDR3 DNA: TGTGCCAGCAGTGTATCAGACTATGGCTACACCTTC. Protein product: CASSVSDYGYTF. Full variable domain (rest looked up from reference TRBV2 and TRBJ1-2): EPEVTQTPSHQVTQMGQEVILRCVPISNHLYFYWYRQILGQKVEFLVSFYNNEISEKSEIFDDQFSVERPDGSNFTLKIRSTKLEDSAMYFCASSVSDYGYTFGSGTRLTVV.

This chain links TRBV27 with TRBJ1-2; weak D call: TRBD1 (5 bases). The germline CDR1 and CDR2 sequences are MNHEY and SMNVEV (reference sequence). The V gene lost 5 bases and the J gene lost 0 bases, with 13 bases spanning the gap. The CDR3 totals 15 residues. The DNA of the CDR3 is TGTGCCAGCAGTCCTCGACAGAACCCTAACTATGGCTACACCTTC. It specifies CASSPRQNPNYGYTF.

This rearrangement joins TRBV7-9 to TRBJ2-3, with TRBD2 identical over 8 bases. Losses at the gene ends were 5 bases for V and 7 bases for J; bases not matched to a gene: 2. This CDR3 region has 12 residues. CDR1 is SEHNR, CDR2 FQNEAQ, per germline (reference sequence). CDR3 nucleotides: TGTGCCAGCAGCACTAGCGGCTATACGCAGTATTTT. This sequence encodes CASSTSGYTQYF. The full variable domain, completed using reference TRBV7-9 and TRBJ2-3, is DTGVSQNPRHKITKRGQNVTFRCDPISEHNRLYWYRQTLGQGPEFLTYFQNEAQLEKSRLLSDRFSAERPKGSFSTLEIQRTEQGDSAMYLCASSTSGYTQYFGPGTRLTVL.

Comment on this clone: Other DNA variants within this sample encode the same CDR3. The chain combines TRBV6-6 with TRBJ2-6, with 7 positions matching TRBD2. This CDR3 spans 15 amino acids. The trim removed 2 bases at V and 2 bases at J, leaving 0 bases unmatched. In germline, CDR1 is MNHNY, CDR2 SVGAGI (reference sequence). CDR3 amino acids: CASSYGGAGANVLTF. The CDR3 DNA sequence: TGTGCCAGCAGTTACGGGGGGGCTGGGGCCAACGTCCTGACTTTC.